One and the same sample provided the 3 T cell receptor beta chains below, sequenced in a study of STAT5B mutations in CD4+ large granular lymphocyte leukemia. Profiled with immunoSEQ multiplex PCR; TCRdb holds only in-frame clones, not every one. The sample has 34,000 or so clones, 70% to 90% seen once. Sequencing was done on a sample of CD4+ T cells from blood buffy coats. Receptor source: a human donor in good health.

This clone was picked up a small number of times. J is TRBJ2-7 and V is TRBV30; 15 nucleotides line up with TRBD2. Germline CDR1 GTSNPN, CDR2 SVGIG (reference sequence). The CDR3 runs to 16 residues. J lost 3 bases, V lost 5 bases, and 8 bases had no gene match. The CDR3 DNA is TGTGCCTGGGAAACCGGGACTAGCGGGAGGCTCTACGAGCAGTACTTC. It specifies CAWETGTSGRLYEQYF. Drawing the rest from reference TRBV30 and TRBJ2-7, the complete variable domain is SQTIHQWPATLVQPVGSPLSLECTVEGTSNPNLYWYRQAAGRGLQLLFYSVGIGQISSEVPQNLSASRPQDRQFILSSKKLLLSDSGFYLCAWETGTSGRLYEQYFGPGTRLTVT.

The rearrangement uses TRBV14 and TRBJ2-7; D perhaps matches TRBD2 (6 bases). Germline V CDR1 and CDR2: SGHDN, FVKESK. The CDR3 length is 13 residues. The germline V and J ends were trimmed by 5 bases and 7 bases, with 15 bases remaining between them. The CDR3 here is CASSVAPAGEQYF. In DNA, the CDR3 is TGTGCCAGCAGCGTGGCTCCTGCGGGGGAGCAGTACTTC. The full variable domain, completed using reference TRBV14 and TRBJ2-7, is EAGVTQFPSHSVIEKGQTVTLRCDPISGHDNLYWYRRVMGKEIKFLLHFVKESKQDESGMPNNRFLAERTGGTYSTLKVQPAELEDSGVYFCASSVAPAGEQYFGPGTRLTVT.

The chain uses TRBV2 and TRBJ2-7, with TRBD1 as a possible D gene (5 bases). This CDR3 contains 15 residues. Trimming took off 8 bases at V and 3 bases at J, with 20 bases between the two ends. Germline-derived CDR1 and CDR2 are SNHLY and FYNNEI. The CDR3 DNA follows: TGTGCCAGCTCCGCTGGACACTCCCCTGGCTACGAGCAGTACTTC. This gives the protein CASSAGHSPGYEQYF.